The source of this T cell receptor beta chain is a study of blood T cell repertoires in COVID-19. Produced via immunoSEQ multiplex PCR; TCRdb's table is partial and in-frame only. Of 350,000 to 550,000 clones in the sample, roughly 85% were seen once. V was shortened by 3 bases and J by 2 bases, with 15 bases between the two germline ends. The germline V gene has CDR1 LNHDA and CDR2 SQIVND (reference sequence). There are 16 residues in the CDR3. The sequence derives from a woman aged 18-35 years with acute COVID-19. The rearrangement uses TRBV19 and TRBJ2-3; tentatively, D is TRBD1 (5 bases). Material for sequencing was PBMCs or T cells enriched from blood (not recorded which). CDR3 nucleotides: TGTGCCAGTAGTATTAGTACAGGAGTGGCCACAGATACGCAGTATTTT. Residues: CASSISTGVATDTQYF.